This T cell receptor (beta chain) was profiled in a study of long-term antiretroviral therapy in people with HIV. They ran version v3.0 of the immunoSEQ assay at survey level. Repertoires were generated with immunoSEQ multiplex PCR, while TCRdb's copy carries only in-frame clones and drops some. Of tens of thousands of clones listed, about 90% are singletons. About this clone itself: The antigen remains undetermined.

From germline, CDR1 is SEHNR and CDR2 FQNEAQ (reference sequence). CDR3 length: 15 residues. Between the trimmed V and J ends, which lost 5 bases and 0 bases, there was a span of 13 bases. General observations from the study: Clonal expansions arising prior to ART prevailed in the repertoire at every time point. Transplant donor controls retained higher diversity, though diversity increased after ART.

The chain combines TRBV7-9 with TRBJ1-2; unclear D gene. This clonotype was obtained from a man aged 25-40 years with HIV. The sequenced sample was unsorted PBMCs, obtained about 4.3 years after starting antiretroviral therapy. The CDR3 nucleotides read TGTGCCAGCAGCACGCGGACTGGAACTAACTATGGCTACACCTTC. Translating gives CASSTRTGTNYGYTF.